The rows below give T cell receptor beta chains drawn from one sample of a study of blood T cell repertoires in COVID-19. Sequenced by immunoSEQ multiplex PCR; TCRdb stores in-frame clones only, minus some. The top ten hold 1.9% of the sample, which has 210,000 or so clones, roughly 87% seen once. The source material was peripheral blood. The receptors come from a man in his forties or fifties with active or convalescent COVID-19. Both conserved end residues are part of each CDR3. Not all rows give a size; the values are once, few, many and, for expanded clones, a class.

cdr3_aa v_call clone_size
CASSPGGAARPQHF TRBV28 -
CASSIVGGRAFNEQFF TRBV19 -
CASSTSGTYEQYF TRBV7-9 -
CASSSGGASFYGYTF TRBV7-9 few
CASSPGTHYGYTF TRBV7-2 -
CAWNRGHQPQHF TRBV30 -
CASSLGTTRSGNTIYF TRBV5-6 -
CASSAGQGFSYEQYF TRBV19 -
CASSLGSSATYEQYF TRBV11-2 -
CASSQGPQGMQPQHF TRBV3-1/TRBV3-2 few
CASSTGDRYRIEAFF TRBV7-9 -
CASSPVVGANYGYTF TRBV6-5 -
CASSPRRGSPLHF TRBV19 -
CASSLNPAGNTEAFF TRBV7-3 -
CASSMADYSNQPQHF TRBV19 -
CASSQAGYLLEKLFF TRBV3-1/TRBV3-2 -
CASSNSRQGRSYEQYF TRBV7-6 -
CASSLGTGEEKLFF TRBV18 -
CASTSQGWDGYTF TRBV6-6 -
CASSSRGGQRSTEAFF TRBV6-9 -
CSVAGNYYGYTF TRBV29-1 -
CASSFGQPNQPQHF TRBV6-2/TRBV6-3 -
CASSSWTGMVNTEAFF TRBV27 -
CASSLDTGGYEQYF TRBV5-4 -
CASSQDPAGYSYEQYF TRBV4-1 -
CASSPGVFTGEDYGYTF TRBV3-1/TRBV3-2 -
CASSLQGGDTEAFF TRBV5-1 -
CAWEPLLAGYEQYF TRBV30 -
CASRWGTGETGELFF TRBV19 -
CASSPLRLGQGEAGELFF TRBV18 -
CASSYVRGDTGELFF TRBV6-5 -
CASSHGDSATGELFF TRBV4-2 -
CASSPGTGIQPQHF TRBV7-6 -
CASSLSGAYGYTF TRBV12-3/TRBV12-4 -
CASSAGLAPAYEQYF TRBV2 -